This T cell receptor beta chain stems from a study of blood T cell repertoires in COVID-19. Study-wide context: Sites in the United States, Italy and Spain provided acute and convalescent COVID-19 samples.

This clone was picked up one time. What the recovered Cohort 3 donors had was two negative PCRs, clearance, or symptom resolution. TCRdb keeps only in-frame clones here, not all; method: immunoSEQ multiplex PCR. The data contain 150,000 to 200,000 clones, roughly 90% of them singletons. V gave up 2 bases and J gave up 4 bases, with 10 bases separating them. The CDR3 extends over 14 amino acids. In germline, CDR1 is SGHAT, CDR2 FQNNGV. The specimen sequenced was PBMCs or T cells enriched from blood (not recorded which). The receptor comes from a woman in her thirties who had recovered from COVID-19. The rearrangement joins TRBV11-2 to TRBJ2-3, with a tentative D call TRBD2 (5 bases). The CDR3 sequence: CASSLYKGADTQYF. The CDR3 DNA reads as TGTGCCAGCAGCTTATATAAGGGAGCAGATACGCAGTATTTT. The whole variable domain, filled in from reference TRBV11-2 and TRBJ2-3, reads EAGVAQSPRYKIIEKRQSVAFWCNPISGHATLYWYQQILGQGPKLLIQFQNNGVVDDSQLPKDRFSAERLKGVDSTLKIQPAKLEDSAVYLCASSLYKGADTQYFGPGTRLTVL.